Listed below are T cell receptor beta chains from one sample, sequenced in a study of blood T cell repertoires in COVID-19. Using immunoSEQ multiplex PCR, the repertoire was profiled, and TCRdb retains in-frame clones only, with some absent. The sample has 380,000 or so clones; roughly 86% are singletons. The sample consisted of peripheral blood. All receptors derive from a human donor with acute or convalescent COVID-19. The donor label of this sample is uncertain. The CDR3 runs from the conserved cysteine through the conserved F or W. The order of the fields is J gene, clone size, V gene, D gene, CDR3 protein, CDR3 DNA. The D gene is left open where the match is weak. A clone size is listed for some rows: how often the clone was seen (once, few, many), or a class if it is expanded.

TRBJ2-2,.,TRBV18,.,CASLRDGGPGELFF,TGTGCCAGCTTGCGGGACGGGGGACCCGGGGAGCTGTTTTTT
TRBJ1-3,.,TRBV15,.,CATSRRKNLAGGNTIYF,TGTGCCACCAGCAGGCGTAAAAACTTGGCGGGCGGAAACACCATATATTTT
TRBJ1-2,.,TRBV29-1,.,CSVSGTIGGYTF,TGCAGCGTTTCCGGGACAATCGGCGGCTACACCTTC
TRBJ2-5,once,TRBV2,TRBD2,CASAGTSGPIGTQYF,TGTGCCAGCGCCGGGACTAGCGGGCCGATAGGGACCCAGTACTTC
TRBJ1-2,.,TRBV7-2,.,CASREDRNSNYGYTF,TGTGCCAGCAGGGAGGACAGAAACTCCAACTATGGCTACACCTTC
TRBJ2-1,.,TRBV2,.,CASRDSTTGTYNEQFF,TGTGCCAGCAGGGACTCTACTACCGGTACTTACAATGAGCAGTTCTTC
TRBJ2-1,.,TRBV28,.,CASSPMGGSMYNEQFF,TGTGCCAGCAGTCCCATGGGTGGGAGTATGTACAATGAGCAGTTCTTC
TRBJ1-1,.,TRBV19,.,CASSTQDSYMNTEAFF,TGTGCCAGTAGTACCCAAGACAGTTACATGAACACTGAAGCTTTCTTT
TRBJ2-2,.,TRBV13,TRBD1,CASSKRTGATGELFF,TGTGCCAGCAGCAAAAGGACAGGGGCCACCGGGGAGCTGTTTTTT
TRBJ1-6,.,TRBV5-5,.,CASTPRSSYNSPLHF,TGTGCCAGCACCCCGAGAAGCTCCTATAATTCACCCCTCCACTTT
TRBJ1-2,.,TRBV6-6,.,CASSYSQGQDGYTF,TGTGCCAGCAGTTACTCGCAGGGGCAGGATGGCTACACCTTC
TRBJ1-5,.,TRBV18,.,CASSPGGGMDNQPQHF,TGTGCCAGCTCACCAGGAGGAGGTATGGATAATCAGCCCCAGCATTTT
TRBJ2-1,.,TRBV5-6,.,CASSPEFRSYNEQFF,TGTGCCAGCAGCCCCGAGTTTCGCTCCTACAATGAGCAGTTCTTC
TRBJ2-1,.,TRBV3-1/TRBV3-2,TRBD2,CASSQPRGGGALDEQFF,TGTGCCAGCAGCCAGCCACGGGGCGGGGGGGCATTGGATGAGCAGTTCTTC
TRBJ2-1,.,TRBV5-1,TRBD2,CASKEVAGVYNEQFF,TGCGCCAGCAAAGAGGTAGCGGGAGTCTACAATGAGCAGTTCTTC
TRBJ1-4,.,TRBV21-1,.,CASSEQGRGEKLFF,TGTGCCAGCAGCGAACAGGGCCGAGGAGAAAAACTGTTTTTT
TRBJ2-5,.,TRBV5-4,TRBD2,CASRLGTSLGPGQETQYF,TGTGCCAGCAGGTTGGGGACTAGCCTTGGTCCGGGCCAAGAGACCCAGTACTTC
TRBJ1-2,.,TRBV6-4,TRBD1,CASSEYTTGNYGYTF,TGTGCCAGCAGTGAGTACACGACAGGGAACTATGGCTACACCTTC
TRBJ1-5,.,TRBV10-3,TRBD1,CAISGRQGDQPQHF,TGTGCCATCAGTGGGAGACAGGGAGATCAGCCCCAGCATTTT
TRBJ1-1,.,TRBV5-4,.,CASRGGDGTEAFF,TGTGCCAGCAGGGGGGGGGACGGCACTGAAGCTTTCTTT
TRBJ2-1,once,TRBV7-9,TRBD2,CASSPRGLAGGGGNEQFF,TGTGCCAGCAGCCCCAGGGGACTAGCGGGGGGTGGGGGCAATGAGCAGTTCTTC
TRBJ2-1,.,TRBV7-9,TRBD2,CASSLSGGPQQFF,TGTGCCAGCAGCTTAAGCGGGGGACCTCAGCAGTTCTTC
TRBJ2-7,few,TRBV5-1,TRBD1,CASSLAGTGHYEQYF,TGCGCCAGCAGCTTGGCCGGGACAGGACACTACGAGCAGTACTTC
TRBJ2-1,.,TRBV24-1,TRBD1,CATRGDSSYNEQFF,TGTGCCACCAGAGGGGACAGTTCCTACAATGAGCAGTTCTTC
TRBJ2-5,.,TRBV29-1,TRBD1,CSADRVQETQYF,TGCAGCGCAGACAGGGTTCAAGAGACCCAGTACTTC
TRBJ2-6,.,TRBV7-2,TRBD2,CASSRTSGSSGANVLTF,TGTGCCAGCAGCCGGACTAGCGGGAGCTCTGGGGCCAACGTCCTGACTTTC
TRBJ1-1,.,TRBV6-2/TRBV6-3,.,CASSYLEVMNTEAFF,TGTGCCAGCAGTTACCTAGAGGTCATGAACACTGAAGCTTTCTTT
TRBJ2-3,.,TRBV7-6,TRBD2,CASRLAGAGGTDTQYF,TGTGCCAGCAGGTTAGCGGGGGCCGGGGGCACAGATACGCAGTATTTT
TRBJ2-1,.,TRBV5-6,.,CASSLSWSSYNEQFF,TGTGCCAGCAGCTTGAGCTGGAGCTCCTACAATGAGCAGTTCTTC
TRBJ2-7,.,TRBV5-5,TRBD1,CASSSGGTATYEQYF,TGTGCCAGCAGCTCCGGTGGGACAGCCACCTACGAGCAGTACTTC
TRBJ1-3,.,TRBV7-9,TRBD1,CASSLAGGSGNTIYF,TGTGCCAGCAGCCTAGCAGGGGGTTCTGGAAACACCATATATTTT
TRBJ2-1,.,TRBV19,TRBD2,CASSILGSGDHNEQFF,TGTGCCAGTAGTATATTGGGTAGCGGGGATCACAATGAGCAGTTCTTC
TRBJ1-1,.,TRBV10-3,TRBD1,CAISAQGVEAFF,TGTGCCATCAGTGCACAGGGGGTTGAAGCTTTCTTT
TRBJ1-4,.,TRBV10-3,TRBD1,CAISDSGQGGKLFF,TGTGCCATCAGTGATTCGGGACAGGGCGGAAAACTGTTTTTT
TRBJ1-1,.,TRBV30,TRBD1,CASRTGVRAFF,TGTGCCTCCAGGACAGGGGTACGAGCTTTCTTT
TRBJ2-1,.,TRBV5-1,TRBD2,CASSPGLAGIKLYNEQFF,TGCGCCAGCAGCCCGGGACTAGCGGGAATTAAGCTTTACAATGAGCAGTTCTTC
TRBJ1-2,.,TRBV2,.,CASSVDIYGYTF,TGTGCCAGCAGTGTAGATATCTATGGCTACACCTTC
TRBJ2-3,.,TRBV7-9,TRBD2,CASSSGLAGAPGDTQYF,TGTGCCAGCAGCTCGGGACTAGCGGGAGCCCCGGGAGATACGCAGTATTTT
TRBJ2-5,.,TRBV3-1/TRBV3-2,.,CASSQGRGKMVRTQYF,TGTGCCAGCAGCCAAGGTAGAGGTAAAATGGTTAGGACCCAGTACTTC
TRBJ2-3,.,TRBV20-1,TRBD1,CSADRGTGGQF,TGCAGTGCTGACCGCGGGACAGGGGGTCAATTT
TRBJ1-1,.,TRBV6-2/TRBV6-3,TRBD1,CASSPGQGGTEAFF,TGTGCCAGCAGCCCAGGACAGGGCGGCACTGAAGCTTTCTTT
TRBJ1-5,.,TRBV5-8,.,CASSLFWHTTNQPQHF,TGTGCCAGCAGCTTGTTTTGGCACACAACCAATCAGCCCCAGCATTTT
TRBJ2-7,.,TRBV18,.,CASSPRLRGLTYEQYF,TGTGCCAGCTCACCACGGTTAAGGGGCCTAACCTACGAGCAGTACTTC